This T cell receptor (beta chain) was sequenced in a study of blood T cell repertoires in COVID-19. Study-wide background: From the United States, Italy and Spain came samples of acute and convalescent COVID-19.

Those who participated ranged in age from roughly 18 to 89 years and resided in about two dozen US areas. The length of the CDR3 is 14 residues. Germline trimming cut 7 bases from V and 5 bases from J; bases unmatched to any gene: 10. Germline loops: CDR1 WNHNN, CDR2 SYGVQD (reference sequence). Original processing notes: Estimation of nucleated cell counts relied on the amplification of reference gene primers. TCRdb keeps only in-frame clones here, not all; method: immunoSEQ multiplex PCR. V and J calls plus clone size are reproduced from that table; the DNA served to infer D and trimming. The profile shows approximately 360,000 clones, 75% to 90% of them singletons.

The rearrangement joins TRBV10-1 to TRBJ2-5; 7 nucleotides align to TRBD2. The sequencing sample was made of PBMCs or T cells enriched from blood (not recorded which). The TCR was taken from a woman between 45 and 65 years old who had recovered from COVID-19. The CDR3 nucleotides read TGCGCCAGCACTTTCTCCGGGGAGGGGGAGACCCAGTACTTC. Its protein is CASTFSGEGETQYF.